In this sample, the clone carrying this T cell receptor beta chain turned up a few times. Its antigen is not identified. Per the germline V gene, CDR1 is DFQATT and CDR2 is SNEGSKA (reference sequence). CDR3 length equals 14 residues. With 8 bases removed from V and 0 bases from J, the gap between germline ends came to 11 bases. Quantitative molecular-barcoded 5'-RACE generated the TCR beta libraries. Via MiXCR, TCRdb re-called the 5' RACE reads, giving one row per CDR3 protein. The sample shows 750,000 to 850,000 distinct CDR3 sequences, over 9.5% of them seen only once. This sample is drawn from a study of CD8 T cells in ankylosing spondylitis. Findings and limits, study-wide: A number of the motif variants had already been described in reactive arthritis synovial fluid and blood. Seemingly characteristic of ankylosing spondylitis blood was a TCR beta motif consisting of about 8 highly homologous variants. As reported, disease-linked clones showed significant enrichment in matched ankylosing spondylitis synovial fluid. Clones linked with disease were CD8+ and fairly uncommon in the peripheral blood.

The receptor was derived from a male donor with ankylosing spondylitis. V and J are TRBV20-1 and TRBJ1-6; D remains ambiguous. The specimen was blood, either unsorted or a sorted T cell fraction (not recorded which). CDR3 sequence reads: CSLRPSSYNSPLHF. The CDR3 DNA sequence: TGCAGTCTTCGGCCCAGCTCCTATAATTCACCCCTCCACTTT.